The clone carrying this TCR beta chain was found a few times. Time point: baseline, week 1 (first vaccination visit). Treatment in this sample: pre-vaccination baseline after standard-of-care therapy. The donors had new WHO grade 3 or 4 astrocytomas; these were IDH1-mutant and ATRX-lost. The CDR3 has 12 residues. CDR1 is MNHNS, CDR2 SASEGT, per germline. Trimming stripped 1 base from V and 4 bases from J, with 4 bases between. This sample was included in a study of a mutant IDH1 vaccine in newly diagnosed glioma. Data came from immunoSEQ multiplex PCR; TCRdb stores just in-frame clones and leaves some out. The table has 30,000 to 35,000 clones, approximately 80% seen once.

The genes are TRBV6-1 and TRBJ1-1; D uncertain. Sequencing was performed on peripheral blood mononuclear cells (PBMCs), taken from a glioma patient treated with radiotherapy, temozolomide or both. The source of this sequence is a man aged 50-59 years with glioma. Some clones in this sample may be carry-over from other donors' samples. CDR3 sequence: CASSEGGTEAFF. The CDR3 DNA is TGTGCCAGCAGTGAAGGGGGCACTGAAGCTTTCTTT.